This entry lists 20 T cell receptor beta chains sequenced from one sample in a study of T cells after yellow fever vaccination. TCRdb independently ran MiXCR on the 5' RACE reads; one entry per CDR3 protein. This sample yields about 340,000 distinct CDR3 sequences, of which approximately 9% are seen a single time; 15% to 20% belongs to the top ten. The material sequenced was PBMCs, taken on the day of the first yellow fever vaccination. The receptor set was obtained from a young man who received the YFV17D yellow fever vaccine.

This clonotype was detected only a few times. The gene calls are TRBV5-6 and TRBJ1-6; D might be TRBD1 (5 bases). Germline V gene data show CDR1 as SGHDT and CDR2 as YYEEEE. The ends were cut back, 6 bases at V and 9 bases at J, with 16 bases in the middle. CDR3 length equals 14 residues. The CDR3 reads CASTRQGQGSPLHF. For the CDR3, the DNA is TGTGCCAGCACCCGGCAGGGCCAGGGTTCACCCCTCCACTTT.

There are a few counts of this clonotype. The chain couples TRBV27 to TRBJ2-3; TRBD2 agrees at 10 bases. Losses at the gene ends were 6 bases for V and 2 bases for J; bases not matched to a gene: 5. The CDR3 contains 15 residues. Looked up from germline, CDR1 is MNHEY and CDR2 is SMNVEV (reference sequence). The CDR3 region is CASRTLAGVTDTQYF. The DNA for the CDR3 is TGTGCCAGCAGGACTCTAGCGGGGGTCACAGATACGCAGTATTTT.

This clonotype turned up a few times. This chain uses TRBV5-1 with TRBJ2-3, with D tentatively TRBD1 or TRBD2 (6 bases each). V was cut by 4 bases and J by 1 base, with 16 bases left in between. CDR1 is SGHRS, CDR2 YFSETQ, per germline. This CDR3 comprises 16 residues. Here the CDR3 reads CASSLVFGGGTDTQYF. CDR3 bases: TGCGCCAGCAGCCTGGTTTTCGGGGGCGGCACAGATACGCAGTATTTT.

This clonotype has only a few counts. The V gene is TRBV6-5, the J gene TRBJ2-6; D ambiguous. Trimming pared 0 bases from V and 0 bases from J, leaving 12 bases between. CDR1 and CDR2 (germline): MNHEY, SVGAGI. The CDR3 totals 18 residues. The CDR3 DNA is TGTGCCAGCAGTTACTCCCCAGATACCCACTCTGGGGCCAACGTCCTGACTTTC. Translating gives CASSYSPDTHSGANVLTF.

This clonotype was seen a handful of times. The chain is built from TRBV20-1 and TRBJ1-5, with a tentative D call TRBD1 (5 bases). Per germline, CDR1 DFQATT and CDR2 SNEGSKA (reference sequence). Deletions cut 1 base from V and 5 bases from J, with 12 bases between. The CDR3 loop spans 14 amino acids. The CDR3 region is CSARGWDGDQPQHF. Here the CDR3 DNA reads TGCAGTGCTAGAGGTTGGGACGGCGATCAGCCCCAGCATTTT.

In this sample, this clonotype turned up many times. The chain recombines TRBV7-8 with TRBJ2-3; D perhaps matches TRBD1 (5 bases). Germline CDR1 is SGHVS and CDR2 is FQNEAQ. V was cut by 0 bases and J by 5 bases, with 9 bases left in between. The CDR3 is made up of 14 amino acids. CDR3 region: CASSLAGPRDTQYF. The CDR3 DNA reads TGTGCCAGCAGCTTAGCGGGGCCTCGAGATACGCAGTATTTT.

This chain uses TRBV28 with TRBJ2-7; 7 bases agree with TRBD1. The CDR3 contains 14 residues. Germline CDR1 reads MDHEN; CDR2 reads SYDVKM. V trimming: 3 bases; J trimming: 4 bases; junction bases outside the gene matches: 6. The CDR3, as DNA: TGTGCCAGCAGTTTCTACAGGGGTAAATACGAGCAGTACGTC. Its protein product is CASSFYRGKYEQYV.

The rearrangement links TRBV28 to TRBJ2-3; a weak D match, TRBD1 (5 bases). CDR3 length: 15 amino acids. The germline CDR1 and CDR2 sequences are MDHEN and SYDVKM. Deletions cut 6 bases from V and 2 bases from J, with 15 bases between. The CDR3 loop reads CASRPPGAYTDTQYF. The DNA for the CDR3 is TGTGCCAGCAGGCCTCCTGGGGCGTACACAGATACGCAGTATTTT.

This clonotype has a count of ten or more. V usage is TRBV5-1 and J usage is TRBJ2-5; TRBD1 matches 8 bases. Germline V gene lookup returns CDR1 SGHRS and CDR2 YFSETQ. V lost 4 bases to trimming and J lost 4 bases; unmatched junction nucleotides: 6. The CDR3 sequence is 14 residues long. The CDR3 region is CASSPGTGGETQYF. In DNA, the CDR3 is TGCGCCAGCAGCCCGGGGACAGGAGGAGAGACCCAGTACTTC.

This CDR3 reads CASSGEREQFF. The CDR3 nucleotides are TGTGCCAGCAGTGGGGAGAGGGAGCAGTTCTTC. This chain uses TRBV12-3 or TRBV12-4 with TRBJ2-1, with D tentatively TRBD2 (5 bases). The CDR3 has 11 amino acids. The V and J ends lost 5 bases and 10 bases respectively, with 9 bases between them.

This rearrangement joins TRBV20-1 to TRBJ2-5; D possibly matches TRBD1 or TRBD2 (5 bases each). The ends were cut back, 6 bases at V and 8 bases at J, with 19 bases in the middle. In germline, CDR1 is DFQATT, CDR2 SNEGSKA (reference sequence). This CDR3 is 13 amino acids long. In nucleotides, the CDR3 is TGCAGTGCCCCACTACGGGACCGAGGAACCCAGTACTTC. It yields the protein CSAPLRDRGTQYF.

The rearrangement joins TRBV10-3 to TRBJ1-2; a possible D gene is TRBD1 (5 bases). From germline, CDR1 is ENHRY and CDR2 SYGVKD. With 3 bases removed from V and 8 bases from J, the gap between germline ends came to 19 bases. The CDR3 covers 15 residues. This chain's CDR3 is CAISDTGSAGWGYTF. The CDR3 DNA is TGTGCCATCAGTGATACAGGTTCCGCCGGGTGGGGCTACACCTTC.

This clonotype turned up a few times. CDR3 nucleotides: TGTGCCAGCAGGAACTCCGGGACAGGGGTAAACGAGCAGTACTTC. Translated: CASRNSGTGVNEQYF. V usage is TRBV25-1 and J usage is TRBJ2-7; 10 bases map to TRBD1. Germline CDR1 reads MGHDK; CDR2 reads SYGVNS. This CDR3 comprises 15 residues. V shed 6 bases and J 5 bases; nucleotides not matched to a gene: 10.

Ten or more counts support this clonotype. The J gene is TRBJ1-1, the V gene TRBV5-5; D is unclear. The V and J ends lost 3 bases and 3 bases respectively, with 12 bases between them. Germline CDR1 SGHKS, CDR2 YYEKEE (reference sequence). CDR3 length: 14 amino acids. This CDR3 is CASSSWRDYTEAFF. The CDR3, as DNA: TGTGCCAGCAGCTCTTGGCGGGATTACACTGAAGCTTTCTTT. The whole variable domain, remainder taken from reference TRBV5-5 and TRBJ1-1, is DAGVTQSPTHLIKTRGQQVTLRCSPISGHKSVSWYQQVLGQGPQFIFQYYEKEERGRGNFPDRFSARQFPNYSSELNVNALLLGDSALYLCASSSWRDYTEAFFGQGTRLTVV.

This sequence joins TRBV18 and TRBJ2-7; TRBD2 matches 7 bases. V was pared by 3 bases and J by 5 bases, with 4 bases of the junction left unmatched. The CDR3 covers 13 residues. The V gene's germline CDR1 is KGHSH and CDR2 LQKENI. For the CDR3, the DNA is TGTGCCAGCTCACCCTTGGGGAGGGACGAGCAGTACGTC. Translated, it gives CASSPLGRDEQYV.

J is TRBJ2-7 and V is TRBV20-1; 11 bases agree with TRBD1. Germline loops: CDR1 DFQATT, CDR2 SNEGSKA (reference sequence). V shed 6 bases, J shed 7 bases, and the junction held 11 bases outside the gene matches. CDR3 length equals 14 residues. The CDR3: CSAKAGQGVIEQYV. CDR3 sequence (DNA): TGCAGTGCCAAGGCGGGACAGGGGGTAATTGAGCAGTACGTC.

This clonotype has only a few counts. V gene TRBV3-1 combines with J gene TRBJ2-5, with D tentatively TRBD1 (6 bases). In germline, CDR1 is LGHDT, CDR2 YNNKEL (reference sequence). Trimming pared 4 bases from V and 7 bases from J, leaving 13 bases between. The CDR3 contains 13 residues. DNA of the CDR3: TGTGCCAGCAGCCGGGACAACCTCGGGACCCAGTACTTC. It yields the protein CASSRDNLGTQYF.

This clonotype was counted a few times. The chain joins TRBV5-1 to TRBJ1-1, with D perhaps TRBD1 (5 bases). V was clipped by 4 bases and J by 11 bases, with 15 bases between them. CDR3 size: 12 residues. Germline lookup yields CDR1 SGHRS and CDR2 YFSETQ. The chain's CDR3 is CASSTDSAGAFF. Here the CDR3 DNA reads TGCGCCAGCAGCACCGACAGCGCCGGGGCTTTCTTT. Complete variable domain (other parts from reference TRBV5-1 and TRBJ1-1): KAGVTQTPRYLIKTRGQQVTLSCSPISGHRSVSWYQQTPGQGLQFLFEYFSETQRNKGNFPGRFSGRQFSNSRSEMNVSTLELGDSALYLCASSTDSAGAFFGQGTRLTVV.

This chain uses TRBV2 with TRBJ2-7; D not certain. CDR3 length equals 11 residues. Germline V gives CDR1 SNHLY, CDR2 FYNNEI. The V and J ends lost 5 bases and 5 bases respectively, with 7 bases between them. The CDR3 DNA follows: TGTGCCAGCAGTTACCAGGACGAGCAGTACTTC. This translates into CASSYQDEQYF.

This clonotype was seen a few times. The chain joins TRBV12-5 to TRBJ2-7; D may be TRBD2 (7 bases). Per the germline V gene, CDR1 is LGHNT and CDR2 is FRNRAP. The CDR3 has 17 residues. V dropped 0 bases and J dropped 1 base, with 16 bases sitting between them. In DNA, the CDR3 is TGTGCTAGTGGTTTGGTAATTGGGGGGGCTGAGTCCTACGAGCAGTACTTC. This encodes CASGLVIGGAESYEQYF.